A single sample is the source of the 21 T cell receptor beta chains below, sequenced in a study of HIV-infected patients and healthy controls. cDNA was made from about 500 ng RNA using alpha and beta constant primers. Separate chain-specific third strand synthesis with multiplexing indices produced the alpha and beta libraries. Each CDR3 protein is one row after TCRdb ran MiXCR on the 5' RACE reads. The sample records under 20,000 distinct CDR3 sequences, roughly 6% being singletons. The repertoire came from unfractionated whole blood and reflected all unsorted peripheral T cells. The material sequenced was blood. These TCRs come from an adult in good health.

This clonotype is medium-sized. V and J are TRBV20-1 and TRBJ2-3, with TRBD2 matching over 12 bases. The germline CDR1 and CDR2 sequences are DFQATT and SNEGSKA (reference sequence). J lost 1 base, V lost 1 base, and 0 bases had no gene match. This CDR3 has 15 amino acids. CDR3 nucleotides: TGCAGTGCTAGAGGACTAGCGGGGGGCACAGATACGCAGTATTTT. Translation gives CSARGLAGGTDTQYF.

This clonotype was counted a few times. The chain is built from TRBV4-2 and TRBJ2-5; tentatively, D is TRBD2 (5 bases). CDR1 and CDR2 (germline): LGHNA, YNFKEQ. Deletions cut 0 bases from V and 1 base from J, with 21 bases between. The CDR3 consists of 19 residues. The CDR3 loop reads CASSQDGGLSLRPQETQYF. The CDR3 region has the DNA TGTGCCAGCAGCCAAGATGGAGGACTCTCACTCCGGCCCCAAGAGACCCAGTACTTC.

This clonotype was recorded a few times. V and J are TRBV7-8 and TRBJ2-3, with 7 bases aligning to TRBD2. Germline lookup yields CDR1 SGHVS and CDR2 FQNEAQ. The junction had 6 bases not matched to a gene; V was cut back by 4 bases and J by 2 bases. This CDR3 contains 15 residues. The CDR3 DNA sequence: TGTGCCAGCAGCTCCGGGACTACCGTCACAGATACGCAGTATTTT. Translating it yields CASSSGTTVTDTQYF.

This clonotype was detected many times. The rearrangement joins TRBV6-5 to TRBJ2-1; D call uncertain. The CDR3 length is 14 residues. Germline-derived CDR1 and CDR2 are MNHEY and SVGAGI. V was shortened by 4 bases and J by 11 bases, with 18 bases between the two germline ends. The CDR3: CASSSSRGGGKQFF. In nucleotides, the CDR3 is TGTGCCAGCAGTTCATCCCGTGGTGGCGGTAAGCAGTTCTTC.

The table lists this clonotype with many counts. The chain is built from TRBV7-2 and TRBJ2-1; 8 bases line up with TRBD2. The V segment lost 2 bases and the J segment 4 bases; nucleotides outside the gene matches: 4. This CDR3 spans 15 amino acids. Germline lookup yields CDR1 SGHTA and CDR2 FQGNSA. CDR3 in DNA: TGTGCCAGCAGCTTACTAGCGGGCAAATACAATGAGCAGTTCTTC. As protein: CASSLLAGKYNEQFF.

This clonotype was counted at least ten times. The chain couples TRBV5-1 to TRBJ2-3; 12 bases match TRBD2. The CDR3 runs 15 residues. V trimming: 4 bases; J trimming: 7 bases; junction bases outside the gene matches: 7. Looked up from germline, CDR1 is SGHRS and CDR2 is YFSETQ. The CDR3 DNA sequence: TGCGCCAGCAGCCACCGACTAGCGGGGGCTAATACGCAGTATTTT. It codes for CASSHRLAGANTQYF.

This clonotype was observed many times. V and J are TRBV6-2 or TRBV6-3 and TRBJ2-2; D is ambiguous. Germline V CDR1 and CDR2: MNHEY, SVGEGT. Trimming took 0 bases from V and 6 from J, leaving 17 bases between them. The CDR3 extends over 17 amino acids. CDR3 sequence (DNA): TGTGCCAGCAGTTACTCAGGCCTCCAAGGGCCCGCCGGGGAGCTGTTTTTT. This codes for CASSYSGLQGPAGELFF.

This chain joins TRBV20-1 and TRBJ2-4; 9 bases match TRBD2. Germline V gene data show CDR1 as DFQATT and CDR2 as SNEGSKA (reference sequence). J gave up 1 base and V 5 bases, and 6 bases lay outside the gene matches. This CDR3 contains 15 residues. The CDR3 is CSAPPSGGAKNIQYF. CDR3 in DNA: TGCAGTGCTCCCCCGAGCGGGGGGGCCAAAAACATTCAGTACTTC.

This clonotype was recorded many times. The chain links TRBV7-2 to TRBJ2-3, with TRBD2 matching 9 bases. V was pared by 3 bases and J by 2 bases, with 9 bases of the junction left unmatched. Germline V gives CDR1 SGHTA, CDR2 FQGNSA. This CDR3 contains 17 residues. In nucleotides, the CDR3 is TGTGCCAGCAGCTTGGGAGCGGGGGGAGGCCCCACAGATACGCAGTATTTT. Translated: CASSLGAGGGPTDTQYF. The full variable domain, completed using reference TRBV7-2 and TRBJ2-3, is GAGVSQSPSNKVTEKGKDVELRCDPISGHTALYWYRQSLGQGLEFLIYFQGNSAPDKSGLPSDRFSAERTGGSVSTLTIQRTQQEDSAVYLCASSLGAGGGPTDTQYFGPGTRLTVL.

The sample holds many counts of this clonotype. The CDR3 sequence is CASTPRASLTDTQYF. Written as DNA, the CDR3 is TGTGCCAGCACCCCACGGGCTAGCCTGACAGATACGCAGTATTTT. The gene calls are TRBV7-7 and TRBJ2-3, with a possible D match to TRBD2 (5 bases). The CDR3 spans 15 residues. Trimming cost V 7 bases and J 3 bases, with 17 bases left between them. Germline CDR1 and CDR2: SSHAT and FNYEAQ (reference sequence).

This clonotype was seen a few times. The V gene is TRBV5-1, the J gene TRBJ2-3; the D is unclear. The germline CDR1 and CDR2 sequences are SGHRS and YFSETQ. V was clipped by 1 base and J by 2 bases, with 8 bases between them. The CDR3 has 14 amino acids. CDR3 sequence: CASSLRTYTDTQYF. CDR3 nucleotides: TGCGCCAGCAGCTTGAGAACCTACACAGATACGCAGTATTTT.

By share, this clonotype ranks as medium-sized (0.01 to 0.1%). The rearrangement uses TRBV12-3 or TRBV12-4 and TRBJ2-7; a weak D match, TRBD1 (5 bases). This CDR3 contains 14 residues. Trimming cost V 4 bases and J 2 bases, with 12 bases left between them. CDR3 protein: CASSSSRATYEQYF. The CDR3 region has the DNA TGTGCCAGCAGTTCAAGCAGGGCAACCTACGAGCAGTACTTC.

In its sample, this clonotype was seen many times. The V gene is TRBV29-1, the J gene TRBJ2-1, with 11 bases fitting TRBD1. Germline CDR1 is SQVTM and CDR2 is ANQGSEA. Trimming cost V 2 bases and J 3 bases; bases outside gene matches: 15. This CDR3 contains 19 residues. CDR3 amino acids: CSVESLVGTGGKGYNEQFF. Here the CDR3 DNA reads TGCAGCGTTGAATCCTTAGTAGGGACAGGGGGGAAAGGCTACAATGAGCAGTTCTTC.

This clonotype was picked up many times. The chain uses TRBV7-6 and TRBJ2-1; tentatively, D is TRBD2 (5 bases). This CDR3 region has 14 residues. V lost 6 bases and J 1 base, leaving 10 bases between the germline ends. Germline CDR1 SGHVS, CDR2 FNYEAQ. CDR3 DNA: TGTGCCAGCAGTTCCACGGGGTCCTACAATGAGCAGTTCTTC. Protein product: CASSSTGSYNEQFF.

This clonotype is labeled as medium-sized (0.01 to 0.1%). V and J are TRBV6-6 and TRBJ2-3, with D possibly matching TRBD1 (6 bases). Trimming pared 6 bases from V and 4 bases from J, leaving 11 bases between. The germline gives CDR1 MNHNY, CDR2 SVGAGI (reference sequence). This CDR3 contains 13 residues. The CDR3 loop is CASSQQGPDTQYF. For the CDR3, the DNA is TGTGCCAGCAGCCAACAGGGACCAGATACGCAGTATTTT.

This clonotype was seen many times. The CDR3 DNA follows: TGTGCCAGCTCACGGGACAGGGCAAATGAAAAACTGTTTTTT. It yields the protein CASSRDRANEKLFF. V is TRBV18 and J is TRBJ1-4; 9 nucleotides match TRBD1. Germline values: CDR1 KGHSH, CDR2 LQKENI. The V gene end was trimmed by 4 bases and the J gene end by 5 bases; junction bases not matched to a gene: 2. The CDR3 is made up of 14 amino acids.

This clonotype was counted between two and nine times. The V call is TRBV25-1, the J call TRBJ1-4; 10 positions match TRBD1. This CDR3 spans 16 amino acids. Germline V CDR1 and CDR2: MGHDK, SYGVNS. V gave up 3 bases and J gave up 3 bases; unmatched junction bases: 4. CDR3 sequence (DNA): TGTGCCAGCAGTGAGGGACAGGGGCTTCCTAATGAAAAACTGTTTTTT. Amino acids: CASSEGQGLPNEKLFF.

This chain links TRBV6-2 or TRBV6-3 with TRBJ1-5; D is unclear. CDR1 is MNHEY and CDR2 is SVGEGT in the germline V gene. V dropped 7 bases and J dropped 7 bases, with 20 bases sitting between them. This CDR3 spans 15 amino acids. The CDR3 DNA is TGTGCCAGCATAGGGAGTTCTGGCCGCAGACAGCCCCAGCATTTT. It translates to CASIGSSGRRQPQHF.

This clonotype was seen ten or more times. The J gene is TRBJ2-3, the V gene TRBV20-1; TRBD2 matches 10 bases. The CDR3 sequence is 17 residues long. V was clipped by 4 bases and J by 1 base; unmatched bases: 11. Germline CDR1 DFQATT, CDR2 SNEGSKA (reference sequence). The CDR3 is CSAIWQRGGGGTDTQYF. The CDR3 DNA reads TGCAGTGCTATTTGGCAGCGGGGGGGAGGGGGCACAGATACGCAGTATTTT.

The table lists this clonotype with a few counts. The V and J genes are TRBV7-2 and TRBJ2-3, with D possibly being TRBD2 (6 bases). Trimming stripped 0 bases from V and 8 bases from J, with 12 bases between. The CDR3 spans 14 residues. Germline values: CDR1 SGHTA, CDR2 FQGNSA. The CDR3 sequence: CASSLAKFGSTQYF. The CDR3 bases are TGTGCCAGCAGCTTAGCGAAATTCGGGAGTACGCAGTATTTT.

This clonotype ranks as medium-sized. The J gene is TRBJ2-1, the V gene TRBV4-1, with 10 bases aligning to TRBD2. There are 19 residues in the CDR3. Trimming at V came to 4 bases and at J to 0 bases, leaving 12 bases not matched to a gene. CDR1 is MGHRA and CDR2 is YSYEKL in the germline V gene. The CDR3 DNA sequence: TGCGCCAGCAGCCCCTACGGACTAGCGGATTACTCCTCCTACAATGAGCAGTTCTTC. As protein: CASSPYGLADYSSYNEQFF.